The clone carrying this TCR beta chain was seen just once. The antigen is unknown. Germline CDR1 and CDR2: SGHTA and FQGNSA. The CDR3 loop spans 15 amino acids. V was pared by 5 bases and J by 3 bases, with 15 bases between. The data originate from a study of T cells in Graves' hyperthyroidism and ophthalmopathy. Study findings and constraints: Ophthalmopathy, which appeared later, was predicted by the model a median around 6 months before onset.

The investigators amplified TCR beta CDR3 regions from RNA transcripts. HTBI primers were used for first-round RT-PCR of the TCR CDR3. TCRdb reprocessed the multiplex PCR reads via MiXCR and lists one record per CDR3 protein. The sample lists 300,000 to 450,000 distinct CDR3 sequences; roughly 25% were seen once. Sequencing input: blood. The chain employs TRBV7-2 and TRBJ2-3, with a possible D match to TRBD1 (5 bases). This TCR was sampled from a middle-aged man with Graves' hyperthyroidism. CDR3 sequence reads: CASSHLRRGTDTQYF. CDR3 sequence (DNA): TGTGCCAGCAGCCACCTGAGAAGGGGAACAGATACGCAGTATTTT.